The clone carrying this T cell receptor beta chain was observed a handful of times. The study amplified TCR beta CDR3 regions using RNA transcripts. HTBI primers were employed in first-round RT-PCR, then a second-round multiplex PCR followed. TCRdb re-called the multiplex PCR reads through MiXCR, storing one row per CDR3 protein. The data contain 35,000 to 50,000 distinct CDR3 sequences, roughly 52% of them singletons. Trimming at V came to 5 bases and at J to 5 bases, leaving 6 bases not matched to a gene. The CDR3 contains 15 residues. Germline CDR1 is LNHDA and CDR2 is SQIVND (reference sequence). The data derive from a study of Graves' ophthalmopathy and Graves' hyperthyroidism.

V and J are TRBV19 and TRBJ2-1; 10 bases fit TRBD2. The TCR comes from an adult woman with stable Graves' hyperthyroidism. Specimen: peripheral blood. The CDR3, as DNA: TGTGCCAGTAGTGTGCTAGCGGGAGTTAACAATGAGCAGTTCTTC. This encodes CASSVLAGVNNEQFF. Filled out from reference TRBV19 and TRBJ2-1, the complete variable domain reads DGGITQSPKYLFRKEGQNVTLSCEQNLNHDAMYWYRQDPGQGLRLIYYSQIVNDFQKGDIAEGYSVSREKKESFPLTVTSAQKNPTAFYLCASSVLAGVNNEQFFGPGTRLTVL.